The T cell receptor beta chain described here comes from a study of blood T cell repertoires in COVID-19. The overall study: Some COVID-19 samples were acute and others convalescent; all came from the United States, Italy and Spain.

The CDR3 spans 19 residues. The germline CDR1 and CDR2 sequences are KGHDR and SFDVKD. V lost 5 bases and J lost 0, with 24 bases in between. The method was immunoSEQ multiplex PCR; TCRdb's version includes in-frame clones alone and lacks a portion of them. The repertoire has under 70,000 clones, roughly 90% of them found once; the top ten carry more than 10%. This receptor was taken from a man aged 55 to 70 with active COVID-19. Material: peripheral blood. V gene TRBV24-1 combines with J gene TRBJ1-2; the D is unclear. The DNA of the CDR3 is TGTGCCACCAGTGCAAAGATACTGGACTCCAGTGGGACTAACTATGGCTACACCTTC. Translating gives CATSAKILDSSGTNYGYTF.